This TCR beta chain was captured by sequencing in a study of blood T cells in healthy people across ages. Overall study results and limits: Among long-lived donors, naive CD4+ cells were more numerous and diversity higher than in aged donors.

With a J-beta primer mix and a sample-barcoded 5' primer, a second PCR ran roughly 6 to 11 cycles. TCRdb re-derived calls from the 5' RACE reads in MiXCR, one entry per CDR3 protein. The sample includes over a million distinct CDR3 sequences, 40% to 50% of them seen just once. The CDR3 consists of 16 residues. Per germline, CDR1 MNHNY and CDR2 SVGAGI (reference sequence). Of note for this clonotype: The antigen is undetermined. A much more abundant neighbour one base away suggests this may be a read error.

The rearrangement uses TRBV6-6 and TRBJ1-1; weak D call: TRBD1 (5 bases). The sequenced sample was blood. This sequence was found in a woman aged 55-69 years in good health. CDR3 loop: CASSYSRGVGYTEASF. CDR3 sequence (DNA): TGTGCCAGCAGTTACTCGAGGGGTGTTGGTTACACTGAAGCTTCCTTT.